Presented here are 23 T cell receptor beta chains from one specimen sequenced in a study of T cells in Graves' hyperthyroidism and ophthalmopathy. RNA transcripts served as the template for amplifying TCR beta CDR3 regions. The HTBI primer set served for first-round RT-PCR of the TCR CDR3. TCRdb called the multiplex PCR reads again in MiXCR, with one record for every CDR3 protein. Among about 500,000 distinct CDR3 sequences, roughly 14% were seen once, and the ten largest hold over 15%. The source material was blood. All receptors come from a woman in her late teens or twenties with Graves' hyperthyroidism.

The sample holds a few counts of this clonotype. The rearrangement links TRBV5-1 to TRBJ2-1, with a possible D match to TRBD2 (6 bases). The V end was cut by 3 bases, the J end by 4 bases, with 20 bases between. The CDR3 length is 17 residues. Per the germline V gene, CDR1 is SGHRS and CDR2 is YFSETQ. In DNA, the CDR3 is TGCGCCAGCAGCTCCCGCCTAGCGAGCGGGTTATACAATGAGCAGTTCTTC. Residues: CASSSRLASGLYNEQFF.

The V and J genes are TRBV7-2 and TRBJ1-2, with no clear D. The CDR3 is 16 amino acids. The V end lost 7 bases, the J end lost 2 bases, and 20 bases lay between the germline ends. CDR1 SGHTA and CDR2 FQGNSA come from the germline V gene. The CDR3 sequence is CASTPGGGYPNYGYTF. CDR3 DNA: TGTGCCAGCACCCCTGGCGGAGGGTACCCAAACTATGGCTACACCTTC.

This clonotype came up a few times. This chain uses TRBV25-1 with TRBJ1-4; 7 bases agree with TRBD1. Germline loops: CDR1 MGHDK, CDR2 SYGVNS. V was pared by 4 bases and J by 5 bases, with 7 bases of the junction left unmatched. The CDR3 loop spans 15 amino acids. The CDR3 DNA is TGTGCCAGCAGTGTCTACGGGACAGCAAATGAAAAACTGTTTTTT. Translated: CASSVYGTANEKLFF.

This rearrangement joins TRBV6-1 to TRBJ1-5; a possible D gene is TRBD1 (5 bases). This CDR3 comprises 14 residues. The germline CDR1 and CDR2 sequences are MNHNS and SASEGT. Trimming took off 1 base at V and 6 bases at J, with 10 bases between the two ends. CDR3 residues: CASSEGGGGQPQHF. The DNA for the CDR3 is TGTGCCAGCAGTGAAGGGGGGGGGGGTCAGCCCCAGCATTTT.

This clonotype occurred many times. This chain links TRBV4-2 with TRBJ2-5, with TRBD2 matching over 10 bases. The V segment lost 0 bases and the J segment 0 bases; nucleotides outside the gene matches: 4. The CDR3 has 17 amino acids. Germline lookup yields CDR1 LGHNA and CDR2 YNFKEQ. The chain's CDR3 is CASSQEATSGDQETQYF. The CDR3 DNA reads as TGTGCCAGCAGCCAAGAGGCAACTAGCGGGGACCAAGAGACCCAGTACTTC.

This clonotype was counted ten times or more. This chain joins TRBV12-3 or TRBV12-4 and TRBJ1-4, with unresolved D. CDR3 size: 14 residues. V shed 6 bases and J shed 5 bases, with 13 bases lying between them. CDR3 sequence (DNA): TGTGCCAGCAGGGGCGATCCTCTAAATGAAAAACTGTTTTTT. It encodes CASRGDPLNEKLFF.

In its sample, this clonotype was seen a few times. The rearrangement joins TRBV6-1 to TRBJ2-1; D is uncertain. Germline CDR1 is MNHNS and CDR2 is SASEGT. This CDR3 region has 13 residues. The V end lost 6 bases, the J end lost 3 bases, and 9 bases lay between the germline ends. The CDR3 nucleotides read TGTGCCAGCAGGCAGTGGGACTACAATGAGCAGTTCTTC. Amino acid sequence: CASRQWDYNEQFF.

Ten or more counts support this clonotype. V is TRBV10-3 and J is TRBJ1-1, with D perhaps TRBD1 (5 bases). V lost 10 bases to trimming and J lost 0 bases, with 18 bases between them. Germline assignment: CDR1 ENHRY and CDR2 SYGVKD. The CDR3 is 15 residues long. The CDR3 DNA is TGTGCCACCCGGGACCCTTTCCTGTTGAACACTGAAGCTTTCTTT. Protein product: CATRDPFLLNTEAFF.

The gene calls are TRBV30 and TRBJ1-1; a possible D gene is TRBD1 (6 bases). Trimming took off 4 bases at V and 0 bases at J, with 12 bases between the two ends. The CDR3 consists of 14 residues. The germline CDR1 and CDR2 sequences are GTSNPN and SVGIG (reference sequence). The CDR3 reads CAWNPGQMNTEAFF. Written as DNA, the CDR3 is TGTGCCTGGAACCCGGGACAAATGAACACTGAAGCTTTCTTT. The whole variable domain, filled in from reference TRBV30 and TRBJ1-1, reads SQTIHQWPATLVQPVGSPLSLECTVEGTSNPNLYWYRQAAGRGLQLLFYSVGIGQISSEVPQNLSASRPQDRQFILSSKKLLLSDSGFYLCAWNPGQMNTEAFFGQGTRLTVV.

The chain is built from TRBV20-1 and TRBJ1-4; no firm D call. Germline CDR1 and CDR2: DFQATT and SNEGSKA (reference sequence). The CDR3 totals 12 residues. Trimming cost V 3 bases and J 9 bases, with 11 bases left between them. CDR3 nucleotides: TGCAGTGCTAGTTTCCTCGGACAAAAACTGTTTTTT. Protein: CSASFLGQKLFF.

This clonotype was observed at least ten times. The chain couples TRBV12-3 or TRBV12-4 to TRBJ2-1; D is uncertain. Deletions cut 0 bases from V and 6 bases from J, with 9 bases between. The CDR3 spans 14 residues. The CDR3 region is CASSLARLVNEQFF. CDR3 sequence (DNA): TGTGCCAGCAGTTTAGCGCGCCTTGTCAATGAGCAGTTCTTC.

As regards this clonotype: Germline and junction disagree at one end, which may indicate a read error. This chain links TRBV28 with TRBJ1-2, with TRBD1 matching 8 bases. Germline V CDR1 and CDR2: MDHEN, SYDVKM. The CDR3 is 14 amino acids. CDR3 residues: CTSSLRQGNYGYTF. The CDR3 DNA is TGTACCAGCAGTCTTCGACAGGGGAACTATGGCTACACCTTC.

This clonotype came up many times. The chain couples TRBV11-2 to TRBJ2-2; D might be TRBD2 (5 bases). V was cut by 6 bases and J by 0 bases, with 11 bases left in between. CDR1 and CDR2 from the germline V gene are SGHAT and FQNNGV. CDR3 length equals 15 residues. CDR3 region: CASRSGLTNTGELFF. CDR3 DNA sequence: TGTGCCAGCAGGAGCGGACTTACGAACACCGGGGAGCTGTTTTTT. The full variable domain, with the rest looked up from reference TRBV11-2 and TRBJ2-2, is EAGVAQSPRYKIIEKRQSVAFWCNPISGHATLYWYQQILGQGPKLLIQFQNNGVVDDSQLPKDRFSAERLKGVDSTLKIQPAKLEDSAVYLCASRSGLTNTGELFFGEGSRLTVL.

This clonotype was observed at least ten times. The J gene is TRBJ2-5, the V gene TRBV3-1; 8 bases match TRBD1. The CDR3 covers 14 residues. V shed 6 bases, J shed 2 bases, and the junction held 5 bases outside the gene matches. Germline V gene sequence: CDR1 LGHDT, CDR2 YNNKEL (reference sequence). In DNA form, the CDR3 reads TGTGCCAGCAGACCAGGGGGCCCACAAGAGACCCAGTACTTC. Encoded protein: CASRPGGPQETQYF.

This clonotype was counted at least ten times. CDR3 sequence reads: CASSARGTSGNYEQYF. CDR3 DNA sequence: TGTGCCAGCAGTGCCCGGGGGACTAGCGGGAACTACGAGCAGTACTTC. This sequence joins TRBV27 and TRBJ2-7; 13 bases map to TRBD2. The CDR3 has 16 amino acids. Germline V CDR1 and CDR2: MNHEY, SMNVEV (reference sequence). Trimming at V came to 5 bases and at J to 3 bases, leaving 7 bases not matched to a gene.

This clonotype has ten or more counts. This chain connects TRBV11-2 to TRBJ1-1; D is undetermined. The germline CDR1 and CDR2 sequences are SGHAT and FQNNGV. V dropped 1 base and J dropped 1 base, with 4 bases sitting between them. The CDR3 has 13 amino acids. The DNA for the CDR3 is TGTGCCAGCAGCTTAGGGGCGAACACTGAAGCTTTCTTT. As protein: CASSLGANTEAFF.

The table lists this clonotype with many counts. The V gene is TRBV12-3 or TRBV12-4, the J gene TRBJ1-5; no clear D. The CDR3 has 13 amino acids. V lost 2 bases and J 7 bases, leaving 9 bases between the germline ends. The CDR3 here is CASSLNSGQPQHF. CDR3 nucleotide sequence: TGTGCCAGCAGTTTAAATAGCGGACAGCCCCAGCATTTT.

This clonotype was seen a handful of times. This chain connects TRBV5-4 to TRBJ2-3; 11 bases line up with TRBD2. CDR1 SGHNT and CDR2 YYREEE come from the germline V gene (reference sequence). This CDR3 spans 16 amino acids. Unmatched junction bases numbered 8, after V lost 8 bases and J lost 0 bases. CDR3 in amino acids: CASSGRALTSTDTQYF. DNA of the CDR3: TGTGCCAGTAGCGGGAGGGCTCTCACTAGCACAGATACGCAGTATTTT.

The CDR3 loop reads CACTPGGGYYNEQFF. CDR3 coding DNA: TGTGCCTGCACCCCGGGGGGGGGGTACTACAATGAGCAGTTCTTC. The rearrangement links TRBV28 to TRBJ2-1, with 8 bases lining up with TRBD2. The CDR3 consists of 15 residues. Germline lookup yields CDR1 MDHEN and CDR2 SYDVKM. The ends lost 11 bases at V and 3 bases at J; junction bases unmatched: 12.

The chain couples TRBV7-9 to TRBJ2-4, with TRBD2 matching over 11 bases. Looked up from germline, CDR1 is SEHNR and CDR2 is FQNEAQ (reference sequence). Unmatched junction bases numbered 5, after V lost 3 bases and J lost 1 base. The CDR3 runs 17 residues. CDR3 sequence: CASSFEASGRAKNIQYF. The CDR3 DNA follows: TGTGCCAGCAGCTTCGAGGCTAGCGGGAGGGCCAAAAACATTCAGTACTTC.

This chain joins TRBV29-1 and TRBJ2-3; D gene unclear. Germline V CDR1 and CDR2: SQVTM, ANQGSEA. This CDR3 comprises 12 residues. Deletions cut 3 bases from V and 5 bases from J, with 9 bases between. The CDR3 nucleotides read TGCAGCGTTGAGGATGGGAAAGATACGCAGTATTTT. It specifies CSVEDGKDTQYF.

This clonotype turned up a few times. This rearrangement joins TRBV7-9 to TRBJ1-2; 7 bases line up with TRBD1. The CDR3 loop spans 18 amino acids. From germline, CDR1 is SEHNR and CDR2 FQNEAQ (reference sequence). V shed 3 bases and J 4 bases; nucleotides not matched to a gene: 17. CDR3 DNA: TGTGCCAGCAGCTTTAGACCATTGACCGGGACAGCCCTCTATGGCTACACCTTC. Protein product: CASSFRPLTGTALYGYTF.

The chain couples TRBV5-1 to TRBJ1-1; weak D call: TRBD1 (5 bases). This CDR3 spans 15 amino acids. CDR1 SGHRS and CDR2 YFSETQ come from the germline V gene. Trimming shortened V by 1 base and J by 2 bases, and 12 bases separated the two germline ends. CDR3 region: CASSLMQGSNTEAFF. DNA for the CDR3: TGCGCCAGCAGCTTGATGCAGGGCTCCAACACTGAAGCTTTCTTT.